One TCR beta chain is described in this entry. This sample stems from a study of blood T cell repertoires in COVID-19. Study summary: Samples of COVID-19 (acute and convalescent) were obtained from the United States, Italy and Spain.

Trimming at V came to 2 bases and at J to 2 bases, leaving 4 bases not matched to a gene. Germline assignment: CDR1 SGHTA and CDR2 FQGTGA. The CDR3 runs to 15 residues. Original methodology: Estimation of nucleated cell counts was performed using reference gene primer amplification. Only in-frame clones appear in the TCRdb table, and some are missing; sequencing was by immunoSEQ multiplex PCR. Clone size and the V and J calls come from that table; the DNA yielded D and trimming. This table has 250,000 to 350,000 clones, roughly 90% appearing once. In Seattle, patients joined the study during active infection and were tracked longitudinally.

Specimen: peripheral blood. The chain is built from TRBV7-3 and TRBJ2-5, with 8 bases aligning to TRBD2. The sequence was obtained from a woman aged 25 to 45 with COVID-19, enrolled during active disease. DNA for the CDR3: TGTGCCAGCAGCTTAGGGACTAGTCTACAAGAGACCCAGTACTTC. Amino acids: CASSLGTSLQETQYF.